This T cell receptor beta chain was captured by sequencing in a study of blood T cell repertoires in COVID-19. Assay used: immunoSEQ multiplex PCR; TCRdb lists only in-frame clones, some missing. The sample includes approximately 150,000 clones, approximately 80% of them seen just once. This TCR was sampled from a man in his forties or fifties who had recovered from COVID-19. The material sequenced was PBMCs or T cells enriched from blood (not recorded which).

CDR3 protein: CASSLQDRPGAFF. The DNA for the CDR3 is TGTGCCAGTAGCTTACAGGATCGACCGGGAGCTTTCTTT. The chain links TRBV19 to TRBJ1-1; tentatively, D is TRBD1 (5 bases). V was trimmed by 6 bases and J by 10 bases, leaving 18 bases between them. The CDR3 contains 13 residues. Germline V gene lookup returns CDR1 LNHDA and CDR2 SQIVND (reference sequence).